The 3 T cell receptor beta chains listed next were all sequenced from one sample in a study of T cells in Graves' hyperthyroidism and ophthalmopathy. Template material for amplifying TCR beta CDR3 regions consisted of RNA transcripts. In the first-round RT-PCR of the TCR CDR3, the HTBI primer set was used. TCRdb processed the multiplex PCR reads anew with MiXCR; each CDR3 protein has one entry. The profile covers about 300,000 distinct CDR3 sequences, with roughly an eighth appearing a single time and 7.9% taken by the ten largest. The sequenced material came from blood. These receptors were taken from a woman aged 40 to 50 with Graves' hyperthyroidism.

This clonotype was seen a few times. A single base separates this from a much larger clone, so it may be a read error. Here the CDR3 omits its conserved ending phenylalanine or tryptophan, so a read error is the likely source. This CDR3 is CSASSGGSNQPQHS. CDR3 bases: TGCAGTGCTAGTTCCGGGGGCTCCAATCAGCCCCAGCATTCT. V usage is TRBV20-1 and J usage is TRBJ1-5, with D possibly matching TRBD1 (6 bases). V was shortened by 3 bases and J by 3 bases, with 12 bases between the two germline ends. Germline values: CDR1 DFQATT, CDR2 SNEGSKA (reference sequence). The CDR3 has 14 amino acids.

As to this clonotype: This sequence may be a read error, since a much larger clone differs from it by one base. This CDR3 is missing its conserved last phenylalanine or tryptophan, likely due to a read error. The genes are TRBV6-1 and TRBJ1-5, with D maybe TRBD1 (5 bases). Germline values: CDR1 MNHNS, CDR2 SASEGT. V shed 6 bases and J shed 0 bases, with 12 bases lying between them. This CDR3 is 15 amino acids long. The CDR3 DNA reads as TGTGCCAGCAGGGGGGTAGGAGATAGCAATCAGCCCCAGCATTCT. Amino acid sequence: CASRGVGDSNQPQHS.

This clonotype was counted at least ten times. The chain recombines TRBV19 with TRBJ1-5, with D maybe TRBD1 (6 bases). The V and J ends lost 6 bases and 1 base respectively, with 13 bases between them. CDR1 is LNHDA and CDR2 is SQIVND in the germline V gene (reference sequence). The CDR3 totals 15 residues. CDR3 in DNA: TGTGCCAGTAGGGAGGGGGGGTTGAGCAATCAGCCCCAGCATTTT. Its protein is CASREGGLSNQPQHF. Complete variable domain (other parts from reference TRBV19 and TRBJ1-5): DGGITQSPKYLFRKEGQNVTLSCEQNLNHDAMYWYRQDPGQGLRLIYYSQIVNDFQKGDIAEGYSVSREKKESFPLTVTSAQKNPTAFYLCASREGGLSNQPQHFGDGTRLSIL.